Listed below are T cell receptor beta chains from one sample, sequenced in a study of shared clonotypes between healthy human individuals. Sequenced by immunoSEQ multiplex PCR; TCRdb stores in-frame clones only, minus some. The data show 2 million to 2.5 million clones, 85% to 95% seen once. The sequencing input was naive CD4+ T cells from PBMCs. Receptor source: a man younger than 35 in good health. Some clones in this sample may be carry-over from other donors' samples. CDR3s include the opening cysteine and the closing phenylalanine or tryptophan. A D gene is named only where the DNA matches it firmly.

D	V	J	CDR3
.	TRBV7-2	TRBJ1-1	CASSLAKRNTEAFF
TRBD1	TRBV28	TRBJ1-2	CASSLWKGGAGYTF
.	TRBV5-1	TRBJ2-6	CASRISSGANVLTF
.	TRBV15	TRBJ2-7	CATSKTGSTYEQYF
.	TRBV14	TRBJ1-2	CASSQDLNYGYTF
.	TRBV6-4	TRBJ2-3	CASSVTSLSDTQYF
.	TRBV15	TRBJ2-4	CATSPPQGRGNIQYF
TRBD1	TRBV11-2	TRBJ2-7	CASSTPGTGTAEQYF
TRBD1	TRBV9	TRBJ1-5	CASSVGQGDQPQHF
.	TRBV5-1	TRBJ2-1	CASSPNRADNEQFF
.	TRBV11-1	TRBJ2-6	CASSLEGPGANVLTF
TRBD1	TRBV14	TRBJ2-1	CASSQYDRGHEQFF
TRBD2	TRBV11-1	TRBJ2-7	CASSRGTSGARGKQYF
.	TRBV28	TRBJ1-2	CAIGREGYGYTF
TRBD2	TRBV27	TRBJ2-1	CASRAPGLAYHEQFF